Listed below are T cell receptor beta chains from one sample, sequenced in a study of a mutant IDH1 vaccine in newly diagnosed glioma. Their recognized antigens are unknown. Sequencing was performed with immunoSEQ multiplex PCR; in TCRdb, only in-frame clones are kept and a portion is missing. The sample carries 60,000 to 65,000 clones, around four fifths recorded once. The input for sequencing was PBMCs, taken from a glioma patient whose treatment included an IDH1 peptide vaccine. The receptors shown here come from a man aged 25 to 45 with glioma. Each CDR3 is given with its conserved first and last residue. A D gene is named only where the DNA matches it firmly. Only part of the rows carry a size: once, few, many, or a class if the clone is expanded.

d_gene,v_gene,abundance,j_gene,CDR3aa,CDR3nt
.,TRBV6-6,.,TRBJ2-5,CASSTPPAGLPETQYF,TGTGCCAGCAGCACCCCACCCGCAGGTCTGCCAGAGACCCAGTACTTC
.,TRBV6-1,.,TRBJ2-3,CASRVLALDTDTQYF,TGTGCCAGCAGGGTTCTAGCGCTAGACACAGATACGCAGTATTTT
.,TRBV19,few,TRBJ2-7,CASSILGFSYEQYF,TGTGCCAGTAGTATATTGGGTTTCTCCTACGAGCAGTACTTC
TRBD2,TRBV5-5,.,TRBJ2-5,CASSPWTSGGSETQYF,TGTGCCAGCAGCCCGTGGACTAGCGGGGGGTCAGAGACCCAGTACTTC
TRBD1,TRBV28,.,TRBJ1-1,CASSPRGQGNTEAFF,TGTGCCAGCAGTCCCCGGGGACAGGGGAACACTGAAGCTTTCTTT
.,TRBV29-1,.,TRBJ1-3,CSVVQGGNTIYF,TGCAGCGTTGTACAGGGAGGAAACACCATATATTTT
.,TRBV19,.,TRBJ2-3,CASSTLRRGTDTQYF,TGTGCCAGTAGTACTCTACGTCGTGGAACAGATACGCAGTATTTT
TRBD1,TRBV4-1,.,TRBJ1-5,CASSQVQGANQPQHF,TGCGCCAGCAGCCAAGTGCAGGGGGCGAATCAGCCCCAGCATTTT
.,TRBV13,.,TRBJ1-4,CASSLGGAGEKLFF,TGTGCCAGCAGCTTGGGGGGGGCAGGAGAAAAACTGTTTTTT
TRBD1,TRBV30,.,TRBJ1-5,CAWSGGQGALSNQPQHF,TGTGCCTGGAGTGGGGGACAGGGGGCTCTATCAAATCAGCCCCAGCATTTT
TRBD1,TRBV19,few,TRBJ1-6,CASSDRGSPLHF,TGTGCCAGTAGCGACAGGGGCTCACCCCTCCACTTT
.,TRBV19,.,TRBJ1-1,CASSLPPMEAFF,TGTGCCAGTAGTCTTCCACCGATGGAAGCTTTCTTT
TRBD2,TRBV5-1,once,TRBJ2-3,CASRLVLAGSTDTQYF,TGCGCCAGCAGACTGGTCCTAGCGGGGTCCACAGATACGCAGTATTTT
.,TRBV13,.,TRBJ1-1,CASSFTGAGEAFF,TGTGCCAGCAGCTTTACGGGGGCTGGTGAAGCTTTCTTT
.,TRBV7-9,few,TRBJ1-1,CASSLIVTVNTEAFF,TGTGCCAGCAGCTTGATAGTGACAGTGAACACTGAAGCTTTCTTT
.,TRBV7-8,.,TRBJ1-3,CASLEGNTIYF,TGTGCCAGCCTAGAGGGAAACACCATATATTTT
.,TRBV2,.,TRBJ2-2,CASSERPGGTGELFF,TGTGCCAGCAGTGAGCGACCAGGAGGCACCGGGGAGCTGTTTTTT
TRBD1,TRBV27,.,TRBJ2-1,CASSLPIGTGMYNEQFF,TGTGCCAGCAGTTTGCCCATTGGGACAGGGATGTACAATGAGCAGTTCTTC
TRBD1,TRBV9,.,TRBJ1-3,CASSVGYSTGFGNTIYF,TGTGCCAGCAGCGTAGGATACTCGACAGGGTTCGGAAACACCATATATTTT
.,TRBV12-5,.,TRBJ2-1,CASGFSSSYNEQFF,TGTGCTAGTGGTTTTTCTAGCTCCTACAATGAGCAGTTCTTC
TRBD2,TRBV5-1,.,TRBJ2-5,CASSPARTSGGIQETQYF,TGCGCCAGCAGCCCCGCCCGGACTAGCGGGGGGATACAAGAGACCCAGTACTTC
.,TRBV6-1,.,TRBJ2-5,CASRRGPSNQETQYF,TGTGCCAGCAGGCGGGGCCCATCTAACCAAGAGACCCAGTACTTC
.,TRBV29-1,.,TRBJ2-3,CSVEGGARGPRTDTQYF,TGCAGCGTTGAGGGGGGGGCCCGTGGACCCCGCACAGATACGCAGTATTTT